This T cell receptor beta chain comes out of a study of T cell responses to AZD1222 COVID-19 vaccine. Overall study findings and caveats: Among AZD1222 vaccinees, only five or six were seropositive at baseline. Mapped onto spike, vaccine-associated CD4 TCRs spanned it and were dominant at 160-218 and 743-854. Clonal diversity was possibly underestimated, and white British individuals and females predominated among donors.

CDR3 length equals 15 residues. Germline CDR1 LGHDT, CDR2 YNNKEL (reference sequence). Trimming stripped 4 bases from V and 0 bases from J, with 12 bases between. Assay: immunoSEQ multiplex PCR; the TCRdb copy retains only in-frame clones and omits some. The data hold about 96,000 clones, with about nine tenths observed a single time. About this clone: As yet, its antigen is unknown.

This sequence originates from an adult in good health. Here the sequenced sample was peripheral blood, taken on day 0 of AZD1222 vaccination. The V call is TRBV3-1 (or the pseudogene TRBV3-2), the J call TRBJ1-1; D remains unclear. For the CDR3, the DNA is TGTGCCAGCAGCCCCGGGTCCACTTTGAACACTGAAGCTTTCTTT. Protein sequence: CASSPGSTLNTEAFF.